The clone carrying this T cell receptor beta chain was counted once. The antigen is undetermined. These data originate in a study of shared clonotypes between healthy human individuals. Study-level information: Donors had three CD4 naive, three CD4 memory, two CD8 naive and one CD8 memory plate apiece.

CDR1 SNHLY and CDR2 FYNNEI come from the germline V gene. V gave up 4 bases and J gave up 1 base, with 6 bases separating them. The CDR3 runs to 13 residues. The study, taken as a whole, reports: Rarefaction showed sorted-subset sequencing was incomplete despite large depth.

Profiled with immunoSEQ multiplex PCR; TCRdb holds only in-frame clones, not every one. The data contain roughly 1 million clones, roughly 70% of them singletons. This TCR derives from a man aged 18 to 29 in good health. Sequenced: memory CD4+ T cells sorted from blood. Indicated subset: CD45RA-negative fraction. The V call is TRBV2, the J call TRBJ2-3; unclear D gene. CDR3: CASSASGTDTQYF. CDR3 nucleotide sequence: TGTGCCAGCAGTGCCAGCGGCACAGATACGCAGTATTTT.